This T cell receptor beta chain is drawn from a study of technical replicates of blood from four donors. This clone came up once. Here immunoSEQ multiplex PCR was the method, and the copy in TCRdb shows in-frame clones only, minus some. The sample consists of about 72,000 clones, 80% to 95% of them appearing once. The CDR3 runs 13 residues. The germline CDR1 and CDR2 sequences are SGHRS and YFSETQ. Trimming removed 0 bases from V and 2 bases from J, with 4 bases in between. Sequenced: T cells isolated from PBMCs. The V and J genes are TRBV5-1 and TRBJ2-3, with D uncertain. The source is a human donor in good health. DNA of the CDR3: TGCGCCAGCAGCTTGGGACTCACAGATACGCAGTATTTT. It yields the protein CASSLGLTDTQYF.